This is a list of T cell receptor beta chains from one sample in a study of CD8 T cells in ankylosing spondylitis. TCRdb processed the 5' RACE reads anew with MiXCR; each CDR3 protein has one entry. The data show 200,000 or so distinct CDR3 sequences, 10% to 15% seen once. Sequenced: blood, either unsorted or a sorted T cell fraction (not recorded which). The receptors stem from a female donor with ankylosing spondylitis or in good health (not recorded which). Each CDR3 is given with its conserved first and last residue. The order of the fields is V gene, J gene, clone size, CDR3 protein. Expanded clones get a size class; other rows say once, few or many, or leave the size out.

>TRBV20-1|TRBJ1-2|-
CSARVRQAGANYGYTF
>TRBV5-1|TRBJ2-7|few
CASSLGAGLYEQYF
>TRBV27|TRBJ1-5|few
CASRTGVGQPQHF
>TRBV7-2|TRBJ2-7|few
CASSKNRDLRNEQYF
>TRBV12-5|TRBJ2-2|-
CASGLVPKEKRLTGELFF
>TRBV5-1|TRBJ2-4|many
CTNGGMAGVVKNIQYF
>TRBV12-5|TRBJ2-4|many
CASGPPGPLAKNIQYF
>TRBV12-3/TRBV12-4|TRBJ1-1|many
CASSLSKGVAEAFF
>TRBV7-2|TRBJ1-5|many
CASSLSQGTNQPQHF
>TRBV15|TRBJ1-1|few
CATSREGTGGKRTEAFF
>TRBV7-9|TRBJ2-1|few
CASSLVAGVGEQFF
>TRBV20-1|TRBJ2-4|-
CSVGGKNIQYF
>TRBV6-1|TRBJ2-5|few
CASSPQRARGQETQYF
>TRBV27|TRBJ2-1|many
CASSSPLGSEQFF
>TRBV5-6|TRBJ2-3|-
CASSLQGNTDTQYF
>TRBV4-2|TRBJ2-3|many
CASSQGGGTDTQYF
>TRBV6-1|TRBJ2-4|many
CASSDTGSKNIQYF
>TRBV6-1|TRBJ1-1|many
CASNTKGRMNTEAFF
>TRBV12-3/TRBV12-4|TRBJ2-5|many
CASSQHTGSETQYF
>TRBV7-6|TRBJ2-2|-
CASSLNGANTGELFF
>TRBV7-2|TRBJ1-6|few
CASSLVGNSPLHF
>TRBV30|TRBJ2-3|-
CAWSVLGLSTDTQYF
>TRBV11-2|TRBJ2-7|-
CASSHTGTSGMVAYEQYF
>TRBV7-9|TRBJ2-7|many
CASGETGDYEQYF
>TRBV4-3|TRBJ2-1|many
CASSQDMGIEQFF
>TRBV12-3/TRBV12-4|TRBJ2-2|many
CASSLLQGGTGELFF
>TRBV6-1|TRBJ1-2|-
CASSLARTGGDGYTF
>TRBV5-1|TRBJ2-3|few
CASNLLQGADTQYF
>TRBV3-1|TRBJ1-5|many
CASSQGGSLQPQHF
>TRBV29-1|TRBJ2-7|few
CSALGATSSYEQYF
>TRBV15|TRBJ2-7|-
CATSRDIQGNEQYF
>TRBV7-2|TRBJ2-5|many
CASSFQTSGETQYF
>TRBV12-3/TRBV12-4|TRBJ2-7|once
CASSLGLREGLYEQYF
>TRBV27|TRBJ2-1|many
CASSTRTSGRGNEQFF
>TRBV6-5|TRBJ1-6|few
CASSYDRGINNSPLHF
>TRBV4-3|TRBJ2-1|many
CASSQAPAGGNNEQFF
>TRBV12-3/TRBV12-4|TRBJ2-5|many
CASSFGPGIETQYF
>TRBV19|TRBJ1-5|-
CASSISDRGPQPQHF
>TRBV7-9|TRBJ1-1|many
CASSLAGTEAFF
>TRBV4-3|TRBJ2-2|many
CASSQQGTGELFF
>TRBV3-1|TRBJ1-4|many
CASSRDRSNEKLFF
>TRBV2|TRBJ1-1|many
CASKGSGGEDFF
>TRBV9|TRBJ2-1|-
CASRPGTSVGNEQFF
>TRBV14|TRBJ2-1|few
CASSQENQGGLAGNEQFF